Listed below are T cell receptor beta chains from one sample, sequenced in a study of metastatic and nonmetastatic thyroid tumors. TCRdb redid the clone calls on the PCR reads using MiXCR. The repertoire holds about 92,000 clones, with about 16% as singletons. The specimen sequenced was blood. Receptor source: a female donor with papillary thyroid cancer or a benign thyroid nodule (not recorded which). Some clones in this sample may be carry-over from other donors' samples. Both conserved end residues are trimmed from each CDR3.

v_call	cdr3_aa
TRBV7-9	ASSSYSTEAF
TRBV5-1	ASSPLPGGEGEAF
TRBV6-9	ASSYSDLNIQY
TRBV6-1	ASSDAGGSNQPQH
TRBV11-2	ASSVRVPNSPLH
TRBV28	ASSQGQPYNEQF
TRBV10-3	AISGRPEITYGYT
TRBV5-1	ASSLSPNYGYT
TRBV19	ASSIRDTSTDTQY
TRBV19	ASSFPLLHNEQF
TRBV9	ASSPEGADGNEQF
TRBV15	ATSRAGTSYEAF
TRBV7-2	ASSLALTGGTRSNQPQH
TRBV2	ASRRDRDIYGYT
TRBV30	AWSVRNEQF
TRBV28	ASSSGTPVGEQY
TRBV12-3/TRBV12-4	ASAGYSAGGGYT
TRBV6-2/TRBV6-3	ASRSTGTGRNEQF
TRBV7-8	ASSLANLKPQH
TRBV18	ASSPGLAFDEQF
TRBV12-3/TRBV12-4	ASNQIHFDRNYGYT
TRBV7-2	VSSKLGTGFLFL
TRBV3-1	ASSQEGTGAGTGELF
TRBV5-1	ASSLVSSYEQY